Listed here is a single T cell receptor (beta chain). The source of the sample is a study of blood T cells in healthy people across ages. The germline V gene has CDR1 MGHRA and CDR2 YSYEKL. V was clipped by 0 bases and J by 4 bases, with 18 bases between them. CDR3 length: 17 amino acids. Primed by a sample-barcoded 5' primer and a J-beta primer mix, a second PCR proceeded for roughly 7 to 12 cycles. Using its own MiXCR run on the 5' RACE reads, TCRdb lists one record per CDR3 protein. This repertoire shows about 1.4 million distinct CDR3 sequences, 45% to 70% found once; its top ten account for 6.5% to 8.5%.

This clonotype was sampled from a man aged 18 to 35 in good health. The chain is built from TRBV4-1 and TRBJ1-1, with TRBD1 as a possible D gene (5 bases). The sequencing sample was made of blood. The CDR3 loop is CASSQDLAGLYGTEAFF. CDR3 in DNA: TGCGCCAGCAGCCAAGATCTGGCGGGGCTTTATGGCACTGAAGCTTTCTTT.